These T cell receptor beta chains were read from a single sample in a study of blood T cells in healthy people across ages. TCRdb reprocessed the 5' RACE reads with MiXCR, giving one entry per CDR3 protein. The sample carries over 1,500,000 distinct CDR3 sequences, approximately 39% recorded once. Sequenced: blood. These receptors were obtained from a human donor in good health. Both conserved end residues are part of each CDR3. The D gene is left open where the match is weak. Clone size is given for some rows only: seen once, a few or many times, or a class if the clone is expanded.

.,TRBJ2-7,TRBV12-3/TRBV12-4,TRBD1,CASMGQGNYEQYF,TGTGCCAGCATGGGACAGGGGAATTACGAGCAGTACTTC
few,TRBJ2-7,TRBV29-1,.,CSVAGANEQYF,TGCAGCGTTGCAGGGGCCAACGAGCAGTACTTC
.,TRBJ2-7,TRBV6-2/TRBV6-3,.,CASSYNPGFSYEQYF,TGTGCCAGCAGTTATAATCCGGGATTCTCCTACGAGCAGTACTTC
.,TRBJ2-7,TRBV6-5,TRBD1,CASSSDRGYYEQYF,TGTGCCAGCAGTTCGGACAGGGGGTATTACGAGCAGTACTTC
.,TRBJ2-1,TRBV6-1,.,CASGFLGPYNEQFF,TGTGCCAGCGGGTTCCTGGGGCCCTACAATGAGCAGTTCTTC
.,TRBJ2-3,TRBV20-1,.,CSANVLQLASTDTRYF,TGCAGTGCGAACGTGCTCCAGTTAGCCTCCACAGATACGCGGTATTTT
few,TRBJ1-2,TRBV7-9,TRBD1,CASSPTTGYGDGYTF,TGTGCCAGCAGCCCCACGACAGGGTACGGAGATGGCTACACCTTC
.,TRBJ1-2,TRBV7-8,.,CASSFRYGSAEGYTF,TGTGCCAGCAGCTTCCGATATGGGTCAGCCGAGGGCTACACCTTC
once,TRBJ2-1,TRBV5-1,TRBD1,CASSPRQGLHNEQFF,TGCGCCAGCAGCCCCAGACAGGGGCTGCACAATGAGCAGTTCTTC
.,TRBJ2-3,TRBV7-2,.,CASSRLYHPTDTQYF,TGTGCCAGCAGTCGGTTGTACCACCCCACAGATACGCAGTATTTT
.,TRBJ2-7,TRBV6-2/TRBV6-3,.,CASSISRLHEQYF,TGTGCCAGCAGTATATCTAGGCTCCACGAGCAGTACTTC
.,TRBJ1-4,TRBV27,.,CASSFRADREKLFF,TGTGCCAGCAGTTTTCGGGCGGACCGGGAAAAACTGTTTTTT
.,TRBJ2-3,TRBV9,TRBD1,CASSVGTGGRTDTQYF,TGTGCCAGCAGCGTCGGGACAGGGGGTCGCACAGATACGCAGTATTTT
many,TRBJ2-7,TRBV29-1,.,CSVGVGEQYF,TGCAGCGTTGGCGTTGGGGAGCAGTACTTC
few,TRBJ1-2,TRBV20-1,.,CSARDLAGDVYGYTF,TGCAGTGCTAGGGACCTCGCAGGGGATGTCTATGGCTACACCTTC
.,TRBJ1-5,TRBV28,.,CASSSDPFRRPQHF,TGTGCCAGCAGTTCGGACCCCTTTAGGCGGCCCCAGCATTTT
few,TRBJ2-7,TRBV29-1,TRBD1,CSVFTAGTGGAYEQYF,TGCAGCGTGTTCACCGCCGGGACAGGGGGCGCGTACGAGCAGTACTTC
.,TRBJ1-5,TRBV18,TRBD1,CASSPITGDQPQHF,TGTGCCAGCTCACCAATTACAGGGGATCAGCCCCAGCATTTT
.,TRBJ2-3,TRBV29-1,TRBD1,CSVGPDEGARTDTQYF,TGCAGCGTTGGGCCCGACGAGGGGGCTCGTACAGATACGCAGTATTTT
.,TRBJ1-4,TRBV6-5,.,CASSYSPPGPGEKLFF,TGTGCCAGCAGTTACTCGCCCCCCGGGCCCGGTGAAAAACTGTTTTTT
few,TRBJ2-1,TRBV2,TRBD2,CASSSITSGGANEQFF,TGTGCCAGCAGCTCCATCACTAGCGGGGGGGCGAATGAGCAGTTCTTC
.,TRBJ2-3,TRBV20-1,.,CSATASTDTQYF,TGCAGTGCAACAGCTAGCACAGATACGCAGTATTTT
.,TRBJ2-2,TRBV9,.,CASSVAVRPNTGELFF,TGTGCCAGCAGCGTAGCAGTCAGACCGAACACCGGGGAGCTGTTTTTT
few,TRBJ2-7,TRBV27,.,CASSLSEDASYEQYF,TGTGCCAGCAGTTTATCCGAGGACGCCTCCTACGAGCAGTACTTC
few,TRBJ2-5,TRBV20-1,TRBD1,CSASQGARETQYF,TGCAGTGCTTCACAGGGGGCGAGGGAGACCCAGTACTTC
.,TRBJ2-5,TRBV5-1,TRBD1,CASSVGTGTYQETQYF,TGCGCCAGCAGTGTGGGGACAGGGACGTACCAAGAGACCCAGTACTTC
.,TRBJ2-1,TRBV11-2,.,CASNVPGGPEQFF,TGTGCCAGCAACGTGCCAGGAGGCCCGGAGCAGTTCTTC
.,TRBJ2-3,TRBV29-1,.,CSVEWDAQYF,TGCAGCGTTGAGTGGGATGCGCAGTATTTT
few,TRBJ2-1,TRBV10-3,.,CAISEHLGEQFF,TGTGCCATCAGTGAGCACCTGGGTGAGCAGTTCTTC
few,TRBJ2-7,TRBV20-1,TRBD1,CSALPHDRGLNEQYF,TGCAGTGCTTTACCCCACGACAGGGGGCTCAACGAGCAGTACTTC
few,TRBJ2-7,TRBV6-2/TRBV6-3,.,CASSSLQGRRNYEQYF,TGTGCCAGCAGTTCCCTTCAGGGAAGGCGTAACTACGAGCAGTACTTC
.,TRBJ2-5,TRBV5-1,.,CASSRDRFGETQYF,TGCGCCAGCAGCCGTGACAGATTTGGAGAGACCCAGTACTTC
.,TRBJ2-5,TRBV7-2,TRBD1,CASSMTGVEEAQYF,TGTGCCAGCAGCATGACAGGGGTTGAAGAGGCCCAGTACTTC
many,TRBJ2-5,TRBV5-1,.,CASSYQGETQYF,TGCGCCAGCAGCTATCAGGGAGAGACCCAGTACTTC
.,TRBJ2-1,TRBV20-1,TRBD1,CSASGLGQGLGEQFF,TGCAGTGCTAGTGGCCTGGGACAGGGGTTGGGTGAGCAGTTCTTC
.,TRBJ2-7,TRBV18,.,CASSPSGFALDEQYF,TGTGCCAGCTCACCATCGGGGTTTGCTTTGGACGAGCAGTACTTC